Sequencing of this TCR beta chain was carried out in a study of shared clonotypes between healthy human individuals. Germline V gene data show CDR1 as SNHLY and CDR2 as FYNNEI. This CDR3 has 12 amino acids. With respect to this clone: Mismatch with germline at one junction end may stem from a read error.

Clones were sequenced by immunoSEQ multiplex PCR, and TCRdb holds only the in-frame ones, with some missing. The data hold 2 million to 2.5 million clones, with approximately 96% observed a single time. This TCR came from a man between 18 and 29 years old in good health. The chain has TRBV2 and TRBJ2-7, with D perhaps TRBD2 (6 bases). Sequencing was done on a sample of naive CD4+ T cells sorted from blood. The subset here: CD45RA+ positively selected. In DNA, the CDR3 is TGTGCCAGCAGTGAGGAGGGAACCCGATGGAACTTC. Its protein product is CASSEEGTRWNF.